The rows below give T cell receptor beta chains drawn from one sample of a study of blood T cells in healthy people across ages. TCRdb used MiXCR to reprocess the 5' RACE reads, holding one entry per CDR3 protein. Counted here are hundreds of thousands of distinct CDR3 sequences, roughly 44% occurring once; the ten biggest clones make up nearly 20%. Sequencing was done on a sample of blood. These receptors were taken from a man between 60 and 75 years old in good health. The CDR3 runs from the conserved cysteine through the conserved F or W. D genes are given only for firm matches. Only part of the rows carry a size: once, few, many, or a class if the clone is expanded.

v_gene,d_gene,j_gene,abundance,CDR3nt,CDR3aa
TRBV12-3/TRBV12-4,.,TRBJ2-3,.,TGTGCCAGCAGCCCCTTCGGGTCTAGCACAGATACGCAGTATTTT,CASSPFGSSTDTQYF
TRBV6-5,TRBD1,TRBJ2-7,few,TGTGCCAGCAGTTACCAGGGGGTGAGCGAGCAGTACTTC,CASSYQGVSEQYF
TRBV6-6,TRBD2,TRBJ2-1,.,TGTGCCAGCAGTTACGGGGGACTAGCGGGGGACAATGAGCAGTTCTTC,CASSYGGLAGDNEQFF
TRBV20-1,TRBD2,TRBJ2-5,.,TGCAGTGCTAGGTCACTAGCGGGGGGCCGGGAGACCCAGTACTTC,CSARSLAGGRETQYF
TRBV20-1,.,TRBJ1-1,.,TGCACTGCGATGAACACTGAAGCTTTCTTT,CTAMNTEAFF
TRBV6-1,.,TRBJ2-4,.,TGTGCCAGCAGTGAAGCGCTTCTGGGGGGGCACGGAAACATTCAGTACTTC,CASSEALLGGHGNIQYF
TRBV6-1,TRBD2,TRBJ2-2,few,TGTGCCAGCAGTGAAGCGCTATTGGGAGGGGCGAACACCGGGGAGCTGTTTTTT,CASSEALLGGANTGELFF
TRBV9,.,TRBJ2-4,.,TGTGCCAGCAGCGTAGAGCACAGCGAAAACATTCAGTACTTC,CASSVEHSENIQYF
TRBV12-3/TRBV12-4,.,TRBJ2-1,few,TGTGCCAGCAGGGGGACTGCAGAGAATGAGCAGTTCTTT,CASRGTAENEQFF
TRBV3-1,TRBD2,TRBJ2-1,.,TGTGCCAGCAGCCCCAACCCGGGGGGCAATGAGCAGTTCTTC,CASSPNPGGNEQFF
TRBV3-1,.,TRBJ2-5,.,TGTGCCAGCTCATCCGGGTCCCCTTCACAAGAGACCCAGTACTTC,CASSSGSPSQETQYF
TRBV5-1,.,TRBJ1-4,few,TGCGCCAGCAGCTCCGGGGCGTCAAGAGCAACTAATGAAAAACTGTTTTTT,CASSSGASRATNEKLFF
TRBV20-1,TRBD2,TRBJ2-5,many,TGCAGTGCTAGGAAGCGGGGGGCTTACCAAGAGACCCAGTACTTC,CSARKRGAYQETQYF
TRBV20-1,TRBD2,TRBJ2-5,few,TGCAGTGCTAGTCGGGGCAGCGGGGGAGAGACCCAGTACTTC,CSASRGSGGETQYF
TRBV12-3/TRBV12-4,TRBD1,TRBJ2-5,.,TGTGCCAGCAGTCTGGGACAGGGGGCGGGATTGTACTTC,CASSLGQGAGLYF
TRBV18,.,TRBJ2-1,few,TGTGCCAGCTCACCACCTGCTTGGGAGAACTACAATGAGCAGTTCTTC,CASSPPAWENYNEQFF
TRBV15,.,TRBJ2-3,.,TGTGCCACCAGCAGAGATCTTTCAGGGCCCGTTACGCAGTATTTT,CATSRDLSGPVTQYF
TRBV6-2/TRBV6-3,TRBD2,TRBJ2-5,.,TGTGCCAGCAGCCAACTAGCGGGGGAAGGGGAGACCCAGTACTTC,CASSQLAGEGETQYF
TRBV10-3,.,TRBJ2-5,many,TGTGCCATCAGTGAGCTCAGCGGCCAAGAGACCCAGTACTTC,CAISELSGQETQYF
TRBV18,TRBD2,TRBJ2-3,once,TGTGCCAGCTCACCAGGCGGGGGGGTCACAGATACGCAGTATTTT,CASSPGGGVTDTQYF
TRBV3-1,.,TRBJ1-1,.,TGTGCCAGCAGCCAAGGGGGCCTAGACACTGAAGCTTTCTTT,CASSQGGLDTEAFF
TRBV3-1,.,TRBJ1-6,few,TGTGCCAGCAGCCACCGCAGTACAGCCGACCAACTTCGAAATTCACCCCTCCACTTT,CASSHRSTADQLRNSPLHF
TRBV19,.,TRBJ1-2,.,TGTGCCAGTAGTACTGTCTATGGCTACACCTTC,CASSTVYGYTF
TRBV7-2,.,TRBJ2-5,.,TGTGCCAGCAGCTTAGGTCGGCTAAAAGAGACCCAGTACTTC,CASSLGRLKETQYF
TRBV28,TRBD1,TRBJ2-3,.,TGTGCCAGCTCCCCGGGGGGACAGGGTACAGATACGCAGTATTTT,CASSPGGQGTDTQYF
TRBV7-2,TRBD2,TRBJ2-1,.,TGTGCCAGCAGCTTAGTATCTAGCGGGGGGGCGAGTGAGCAGTTCTTC,CASSLVSSGGASEQFF
TRBV25-1,.,TRBJ2-7,few,TGTGCCAGCAGTGAATATAAGGGACACGGAGCCTACGAGCAGTACTTC,CASSEYKGHGAYEQYF
TRBV27,TRBD2,TRBJ2-7,few,TGTGCCAGCAGTTTATCGTACGGGGGGGGACCATACGAGCAGTACTTC,CASSLSYGGGPYEQYF
TRBV29-1,.,TRBJ1-1,.,TGCAGCGTTTCGACGGGGAAAAAAGCTTTCTTT,CSVSTGKKAFF
TRBV25-1,TRBD1,TRBJ2-7,.,TGTGCCAGCAGGGGGACAGCCACCTACGAGCAGTACTTC,CASRGTATYEQYF
TRBV6-5,TRBD1,TRBJ2-7,.,TGTGCCAGCAGTGGCCCCCGGGACAGCTCCTACGAGCAGTACTTC,CASSGPRDSSYEQYF